One sample yielded the 20 T cell receptor beta chains listed below, sequenced in a study of T cell repertoires in cytomegalovirus infection. TCRdb re-analysed the reads in MiXCR, keeping a single row per CDR3 protein. The sample shows approximately 140,000 distinct CDR3 sequences, approximately 9.2% of them seen only once. Material for sequencing was PBMCs. The source of these receptors is a human donor in good health (CMV status not recorded). Some clones in this sample may be carry-over from other donors' samples.

This clonotype has a count of ten or more. The J gene is TRBJ1-5, the V gene TRBV15, with D possibly being TRBD1 (5 bases). The V gene lost 5 bases and the J gene lost 2 bases, with 13 bases spanning the gap. In germline, CDR1 is LNHNV, CDR2 YYDKDF (reference sequence). The CDR3 totals 15 residues. This chain's CDR3 is CATSLGEQGNQPQHF. The CDR3 nucleotides are TGTGCCACCAGCCTGGGGGAACAGGGCAATCAGCCCCAGCATTTT. Full variable domain (remainder filled in from reference TRBV15 and TRBJ1-5): DAMVIQNPRYQVTQFGKPVTLSCSQTLNHNVMYWYQQKSSQAPKLLFHYYDKDFNNEADTPDNFQSRRPNTSFCFLDIRSPGLGDTAMYLCATSLGEQGNQPQHFGDGTRLSIL.

This clonotype has at least ten counts. The CDR3 DNA reads TGTGCCAGCAGTGAAGAGGGGGGGCGGGTAGATACGCAGTATTTT. This codes for CASSEEGGRVDTQYF. This sequence joins TRBV2 and TRBJ2-3; possible D gene TRBD2, 7 bases. The germline V gene encodes CDR1 SNHLY and CDR2 FYNNEI. V lost 1 base and J 5 bases, leaving 13 bases between the germline ends. This CDR3 is built from 15 residues.

This clonotype was picked up many times. V and J are TRBV7-2 and TRBJ1-5; a weak D match, TRBD1 (6 bases). V was pared by 2 bases and J by 3 bases, with 11 bases between. The CDR3 has 15 residues. Germline V lookup: CDR1 SGHTA, CDR2 FQGNSA. The CDR3 DNA reads as TGTGCCAGCAGCTTATCCGGGACAAACAATCAGCCCCAGCATTTT. This translates into CASSLSGTNNQPQHF.

This clonotype was observed many times. The J gene is TRBJ1-2, the V gene TRBV7-2; no clear D. Trimming took 4 bases from V and 4 from J, leaving 16 bases between them. Per germline, CDR1 SGHTA and CDR2 FQGNSA. The CDR3 is made up of 15 amino acids. The DNA for the CDR3 is TGTGCCAGCAGCTCGCGGACGGGAATCTCCTATGGCTACACCTTC. Residues: CASSSRTGISYGYTF.

The sample holds many counts of this clonotype. The J gene is TRBJ1-6, the V gene TRBV7-2; 8 bases fit TRBD1. Looked up from germline, CDR1 is SGHTA and CDR2 is FQGNSA. The J segment lost 6 bases and the V segment lost 5 bases, leaving 9 bases of the junction unmatched. The CDR3 is 16 amino acids. The chain's CDR3 is CASSPRTGQANSPLHF. The CDR3 nucleotides read TGTGCCAGCAGCCCCCGGACAGGGCAAGCTAATTCACCCCTCCACTTT.

This clonotype has at least ten counts. The chain couples TRBV6-6 to TRBJ2-5, with D tentatively TRBD2 (5 bases). Germline lookup yields CDR1 MNHNY and CDR2 SVGAGI (reference sequence). This CDR3 is 14 amino acids long. V lost 2 bases and J lost 4, with 11 bases in between. This chain's CDR3 is CASSYEGLGETQYF. CDR3 bases: TGTGCCAGCAGTTACGAGGGTTTAGGAGAGACCCAGTACTTC.

J is TRBJ2-3 and V is TRBV20-1, with D tentatively TRBD2 (6 bases). The CDR3 is 17 residues long. CDR1 is DFQATT and CDR2 is SNEGSKA in the germline V gene (reference sequence). Trimming stripped 0 bases from V and 1 base from J, with 17 bases between. CDR3 bases: TGCAGTGCTAGAGATTTTTGGCGGGGTGGCGGCACAGATACGCAGTATTTT. As protein: CSARDFWRGGGTDTQYF.

This clonotype was picked up many times. The chain recombines TRBV7-2 with TRBJ2-3, with 7 bases that match TRBD2. This CDR3 is built from 15 residues. Germline lookup yields CDR1 SGHTA and CDR2 FQGNSA. Trimming took 1 base from V and 3 from J; bases not matched to a gene: 4. CDR3: CASSLEASGTDTQYF. Here the CDR3 DNA reads TGTGCCAGCAGCTTAGAGGCTAGCGGTACAGATACGCAGTATTTT.

This clonotype occurred many times. V gene TRBV12-3 or TRBV12-4 combines with J gene TRBJ1-1, with D unclear. Trimming removed 7 bases at V and 1 base at J, with 10 bases between. CDR3 length: 13 residues. The CDR3 loop is CASNSEPNTEAFF. For the CDR3, the DNA is TGTGCCAGCAATAGCGAACCGAACACTGAAGCTTTCTTT.

As for this clonotype: This may arise from a read error, as a much more abundant clone is one base away. The CDR3 loop is CSVRGSHQPQHF. Here the CDR3 DNA reads TGCAGTGTCCGCGGTAGTCATCAGCCCCAGCATTTT. The rearrangement links TRBV20-1 to TRBJ1-5; D not resolved. Germline V gene sequence: CDR1 DFQATT, CDR2 SNEGSKA (reference sequence). The CDR3 extends over 12 amino acids. V shed 7 bases and J shed 5 bases, with 12 bases lying between them.

In its sample, this clonotype was seen many times. The V call is TRBV28, the J call TRBJ2-4; D is ambiguous. The CDR3 is made up of 17 amino acids. Germline V gene data show CDR1 as MDHEN and CDR2 as SYDVKM. Trimming took off 6 bases at V and 0 bases at J, with 18 bases between the two ends. The CDR3 DNA is TGTGCCAGCAGCCCCCCCGGCACCGATTTAGCCAAAAACATTCAGTACTTC. It specifies CASSPPGTDLAKNIQYF. Full variable domain (remainder filled in from reference TRBV28 and TRBJ2-4): DVKVTQSSRYLVKRTGEKVFLECVQDMDHENMFWYRQDPGLGLRLIYFSYDVKMKEKGDIPEGYSVSREKKERFSLILESASTNQTSMYLCASSPPGTDLAKNIQYFGAGTRLSVL.

This clonotype was detected many times. This chain connects TRBV4-1 to TRBJ1-2, with D possibly matching TRBD1 (6 bases). Germline CDR1 is MGHRA and CDR2 is YSYEKL. The V gene lost 0 bases and the J gene lost 4 bases, with 12 bases spanning the gap. This CDR3 is built from 15 residues. The CDR3 coding sequence is TGCGCCAGCAGCCAAGAGGGACACTCCAGCTATGGCTACACCTTC. This encodes CASSQEGHSSYGYTF.

In its sample, this clonotype was seen many times. The genes are TRBV12-3 or TRBV12-4 and TRBJ2-1; D is unclear. Trimming removed 5 bases from V and 7 bases from J, with 18 bases in between. The CDR3 loop spans 15 amino acids. The CDR3 DNA follows: TGTGCCAGCAGTATACAGCCTGTTCTGGTAAATGAGCAGTTCTTC. It translates to CASSIQPVLVNEQFF.

The chain combines TRBV5-1 with TRBJ2-3; perhaps TRBD2 as D (8 bases). The V end lost 0 bases, the J end lost 4 bases, and 24 bases lay between the germline ends. The length of the CDR3 is 19 residues. Germline CDR1 SGHRS, CDR2 YFSETQ. The CDR3 loop reads CASSLEGAGGRRKADTQYF. The CDR3 coding sequence is TGCGCCAGCAGCTTGGAGGGGGCGGGGGGCCGGAGGAAGGCAGATACGCAGTATTTT.

This clonotype has a count of ten or more. This chain connects TRBV5-6 to TRBJ2-3; the match to TRBD1 covers 7 bases. J lost 3 bases, V lost 2 bases, and 6 bases had no gene match. The CDR3 consists of 15 residues. Germline CDR1 reads SGHDT; CDR2 reads YYEEEE. CDR3 amino acids: CASSFSGTDTDTQYF. CDR3 coding DNA: TGTGCCAGCAGCTTTTCCGGGACAGATACAGATACGCAGTATTTT. Filled out from reference TRBV5-6 and TRBJ2-3, the complete variable domain reads DAGVTQSPTHLIKTRGQQVTLRCSPKSGHDTVSWYQQALGQGPQFIFQYYEEEERQRGNFPDRFSGHQFPNYSSELNVNALLLGDSALYLCASSFSGTDTDTQYFGPGTRLTVL.

This clonotype was counted ten times or more. The rearrangement links TRBV27 to TRBJ2-5; possible D gene TRBD1, 6 bases. V gave up 2 bases and J gave up 5 bases, with 12 bases separating them. From germline, CDR1 is MNHEY and CDR2 SMNVEV (reference sequence). The CDR3 spans 14 residues. CDR3: CASSLQGWDETQYF. In nucleotides, the CDR3 is TGTGCCAGCAGTTTACAGGGGTGGGATGAGACCCAGTACTTC.

In this sample, this clonotype turned up many times. The chain employs TRBV7-8 and TRBJ1-1; D is uncertain. The CDR3 contains 13 residues. CDR1 and CDR2 (germline): SGHVS, FQNEAQ. The ends were cut back, 1 base at V and 3 bases at J, with 6 bases in the middle. CDR3 in DNA: TGTGCCAGCAGCTTAGACGGGGACACTGAAGCTTTCTTT. Translation gives CASSLDGDTEAFF. Looking up the rest from reference TRBV7-8 and TRBJ1-1 gives the full variable domain: GAGVSQSPRYKVAKRGQDVALRCDPISGHVSLFWYQQALGQGPEFLTYFQNEAQLDKSGLPSDRFFAERPEGSVSTLKIQRTQQEDSAVYLCASSLDGDTEAFFGQGTRLTVV.

In its sample, this clonotype was seen many times. This chain uses TRBV7-3 with TRBJ1-1; D possibly corresponds to TRBD1 (6 bases). The V gene lost 5 bases and the J gene lost 2 bases, with 12 bases spanning the gap. Germline V lookup: CDR1 SGHTA, CDR2 FQGTGA. The length of the CDR3 is 14 residues. The CDR3 spells CASSTTGYNTEAFF. The CDR3 coding sequence is TGTGCCAGCAGCACCACAGGGTATAACACTGAAGCTTTCTTT.

This clonotype occurred many times. The rearrangement joins TRBV7-3 to TRBJ2-3, with a possible D match to TRBD2 (7 bases). In germline, CDR1 is SGHTA, CDR2 FQGTGA. CDR3 length: 16 residues. V lost 2 bases, J lost 0 bases, and 12 bases lay in between. In DNA, the CDR3 is TGTGCCAGCAGCTTAGGGCGGGGGCCTAGCACAGATACGCAGTATTTT. Its protein product is CASSLGRGPSTDTQYF.

This clonotype appeared a few times. V gene TRBV6-8 combines with J gene TRBJ2-7; a possible D gene is TRBD2 (6 bases). This CDR3 has 15 residues. Trimming left V 5 bases short and J 2 bases short, with 16 bases between. The germline V gene has CDR1 MNHGY and CDR2 SAAAGT. The CDR3 coding sequence is TGTGCCAGCAGTGCAACTCCGGGAGTCACCTACGAGCAGTACTTC. It codes for CASSATPGVTYEQYF.